Listed below are T cell receptor beta chains from one sample, sequenced in a study of T-cell reconstitution after alpha-beta-depleted transplantation in children. TCRdb reprocessed the PCR reads via MiXCR and lists one record per CDR3 protein. The top ten hold roughly 14% of the sample, which has 600,000 or so distinct CDR3 sequences, about 23% seen once. Sequenced here: PBMCs, mostly from graft donor cells, sampled 360 days after TCRalphabeta/CD19-depleted stem cell transplant. The receptors derive from a boy younger than two who had a stem cell transplant for acute myeloid leukemia, so the T cells may come from the graft donor. Both conserved end residues are part of each CDR3.

J gene | V gene | CDR3 protein
TRBJ1-1 | TRBV20-1 | CSARDGMNTEAFF
TRBJ2-1 | TRBV5-1 | CASSSRGDNNEQFF
TRBJ2-1 | TRBV20-1 | CSAREWVLAGGRSYNEQFF
TRBJ2-2 | TRBV6-4 | CASSAQLRANTGELFF
TRBJ2-1 | TRBV21-1 | CASSQGALQFF
TRBJ2-2 | TRBV7-9 | CASSLRRAEGTGELFF
TRBJ2-3 | TRBV20-1 | CSARDAQIYSTDTQYF
TRBJ2-1 | TRBV13 | CASSSPSGGAFYNEQFF
TRBJ2-3 | TRBV7-2 | CASSSSDRAGHTQYF
TRBJ2-1 | TRBV7-2 | CASSLAQGSIYNEQFF
TRBJ1-5 | TRBV20-1 | CSARQGDQPQHF
TRBJ2-2 | TRBV25-1 | CASNWGAGELFF